This T cell receptor (beta chain) appears in the sequencing data of a study of Ad26.COV2.S vaccination and SARS-CoV-2 variants. Study-wide background: In the COV1001 trial, the donor was in the Ad26.COV2.S arm. Dosing was one shot or two shots 56 days apart. Study conclusions and caveats: There was reportedly substantial breadth in spike-specific CD8+ and CD4+ T cell responses after vaccination. It was found that vaccine and placebo recipients had similar non-spike TCR breadth.

As to treatment: around 19 received Ad26.COV2.S at low or high dose, single or two shots; roughly five received placebo; per-sample allocation not given. Repertoires come from day 63 after the first vaccine or placebo injection. V gave up 5 bases and J gave up 13 bases, with 11 bases separating them. This CDR3 has 11 amino acids. Using immunoSEQ multiplex PCR, the repertoire was profiled, and TCRdb retains in-frame clones only, with some absent. Among under 550,000 clones listed, 75% to 95% were seen once. Worth noting for this clone: Its antigen is not identified.

The chain is built from TRBV12-3 or TRBV12-4 and TRBJ1-4; a weak D match, TRBD1 (5 bases). Specimen: peripheral blood, collected in a trial of Ad26.COV2.S vaccine versus placebo. The clonotype originates from a person aged 18-60 years who received the Ad26.COV2.S COVID-19 vaccine or a placebo. The CDR3 region is CASSGEQGLFF. The CDR3 DNA reads TGTGCCAGCAGTGGGGAGCAGGGACTGTTTTTT.